One sample yielded the 4 T cell receptor beta chains listed below, sequenced in a study of T cell responses to AZD1222 COVID-19 vaccine. Here immunoSEQ multiplex PCR was the method, and the copy in TCRdb shows in-frame clones only, minus some. The sample gives fewer than 100,000 clones, roughly 90% of which show up once; almost 8.5% is in the top ten. This specimen consisted of peripheral blood, obtained on day 0 of AZD1222 vaccination. The receptors here all came from an adult in good health.

The V gene is TRBV7-8, the J gene TRBJ2-7; TRBD2 agrees at 8 bases. Germline-derived CDR1 and CDR2 are SGHVS and FQNEAQ. CDR3 length: 16 amino acids. V lost 2 bases, J lost 0 bases, and 6 bases stayed unmatched. In nucleotides, the CDR3 is TGTGCCAGCAGCTTAAGAAATAGCGGGGACTCCTACGAGCAGTACTTC. Translated: CASSLRNSGDSYEQYF.

V and J are TRBV5-1 and TRBJ2-6, with 11 bases lining up with TRBD1. The CDR3 is 20 amino acids. V lost 0 bases to trimming and J lost 1 base; unmatched junction nucleotides: 9. Germline CDR1 and CDR2: SGHRS and YFSETQ. For the CDR3, the DNA is TGCGCCAGCAGCTTGGAAGGCGTGGGACAGGGGGTTTCTGGGGCCAACGTCCTGACTTTC. Translation gives CASSLEGVGQGVSGANVLTF.

CDR3 in amino acids: CASSLGGRGGYGYTF. CDR3 in DNA: TGTGCCAGCAGCCTGGGAGGAAGGGGAGGCTATGGCTACACCTTC. This rearrangement joins TRBV7-9 to TRBJ1-2; tentative D call: TRBD1 (5 bases). The CDR3 is 15 residues long. Germline CDR1 reads SEHNR; CDR2 reads FQNEAQ (reference sequence). V was shortened by 5 bases and J by 4 bases, with 17 bases between the two germline ends.

The V gene is TRBV2, the J gene TRBJ1-6; maybe TRBD1 (6 bases). V was pared by 7 bases and J by 9 bases, with 16 bases between. Germline lookup yields CDR1 SNHLY and CDR2 FYNNEI. The CDR3 spans 14 residues. The CDR3 reads CASIRWDTGSPLHF. The CDR3 DNA reads as TGTGCCAGCATTCGATGGGACACAGGTTCACCCCTCCACTTT.